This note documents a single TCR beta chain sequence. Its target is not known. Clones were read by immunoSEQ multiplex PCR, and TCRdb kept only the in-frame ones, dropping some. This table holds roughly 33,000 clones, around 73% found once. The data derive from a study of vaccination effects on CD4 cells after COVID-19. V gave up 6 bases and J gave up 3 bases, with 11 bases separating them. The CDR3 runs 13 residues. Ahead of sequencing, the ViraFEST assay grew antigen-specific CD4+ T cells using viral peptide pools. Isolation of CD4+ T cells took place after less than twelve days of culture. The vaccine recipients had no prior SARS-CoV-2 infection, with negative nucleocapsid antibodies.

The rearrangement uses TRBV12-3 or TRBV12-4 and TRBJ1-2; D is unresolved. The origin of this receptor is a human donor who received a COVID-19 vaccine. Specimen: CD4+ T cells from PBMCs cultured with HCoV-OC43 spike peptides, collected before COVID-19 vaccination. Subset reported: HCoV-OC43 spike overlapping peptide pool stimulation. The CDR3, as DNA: TGTGCCAGCAGCCAACTTGGACACTATGGCTACACCTTC. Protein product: CASSQLGHYGYTF.